This T cell receptor beta chain originates from a study of blood T cell repertoires in COVID-19. About the study: In each case, the material was cDNA or gDNA derived from T cells, B-cell-depleted T cells, or PBMCs.

Clones were sequenced by immunoSEQ multiplex PCR, and TCRdb holds only the in-frame ones, with some missing. The sample includes 100,000 or so clones, 75% to 90% of them seen just once. This clone was seen a handful of times. V was shortened by 6 bases and J by 7 bases, with 16 bases between the two germline ends. The CDR3 has 13 amino acids. Germline V gives CDR1 MNHEY, CDR2 SVGAGI. The receptor comes from a human donor in a cohort sampled during active COVID-19. Sequenced input: peripheral blood. The rearrangement links TRBV6-5 to TRBJ2-7; D may be TRBD1 (5 bases). CDR3 in DNA: TGTGCCAGCAGCCGCAGAGTAGCAGGGGAGCAGTACTTC. Encoded protein: CASSRRVAGEQYF.